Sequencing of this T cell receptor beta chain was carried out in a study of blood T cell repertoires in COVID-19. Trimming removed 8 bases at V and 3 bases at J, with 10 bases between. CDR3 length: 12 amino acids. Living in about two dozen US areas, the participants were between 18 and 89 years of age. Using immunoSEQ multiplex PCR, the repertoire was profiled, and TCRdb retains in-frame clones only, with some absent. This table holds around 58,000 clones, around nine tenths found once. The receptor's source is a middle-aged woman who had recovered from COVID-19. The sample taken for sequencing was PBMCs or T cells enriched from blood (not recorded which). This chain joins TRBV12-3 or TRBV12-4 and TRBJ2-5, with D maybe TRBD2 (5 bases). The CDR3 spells CASRGTKETQYF. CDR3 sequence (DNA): TGTGCCAGCCGGGGAACTAAAGAGACCCAGTACTTC.